The present entry profiles one T cell receptor beta chain with its context. The target antigen is unknown. These data come from a study of OX40 agonist ivuxolimab in advanced cancers. Whole-study findings and limits: Low clonal expansion, among the lowest seen, marked partial responders at 0.1-3.0 mg/kg. Doses of 0.1 to 3.0 mg/kg were accompanied by clonal expansion of CD4+ and CD8+ blood T cells by week 6.

The CDR3 sequence is 17 residues long. The V gene end was trimmed by 0 bases and the J gene end by 8 bases; junction bases not matched to a gene: 11. Germline V gene lookup returns CDR1 SNHLY and CDR2 FYNNEI. Sequencing used immunoSEQ multiplex PCR; TCRdb keeps in-frame clones, though not all of them. The sample contains roughly 18,000 clones, about 80% of which appear only once. The material sequenced was CD4+ or CD8+ T cells sorted from blood, taken in a trial of the OX40 agonist ivuxolimab. This receptor was taken from an adult with an advanced solid tumor such as melanoma, head and neck, liver or kidney cancer. V and J are TRBV2 and TRBJ2-2; 8 bases align to TRBD2. The CDR3 nucleotides read TGTGCCAGCAGTGAAGCGCTGCCGGGAGGGCCTTTGGGGGAGCTGTTTTTT. Amino acid sequence: CASSEALPGGPLGELFF.